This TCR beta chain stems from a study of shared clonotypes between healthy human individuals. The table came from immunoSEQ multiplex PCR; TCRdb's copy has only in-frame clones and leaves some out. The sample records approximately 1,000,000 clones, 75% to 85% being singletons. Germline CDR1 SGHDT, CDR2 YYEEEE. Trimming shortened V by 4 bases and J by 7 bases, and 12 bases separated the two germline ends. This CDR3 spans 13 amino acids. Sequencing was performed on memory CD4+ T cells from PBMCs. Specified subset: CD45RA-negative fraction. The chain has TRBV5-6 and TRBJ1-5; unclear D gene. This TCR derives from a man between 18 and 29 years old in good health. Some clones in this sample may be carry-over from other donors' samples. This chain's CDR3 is CASSREGGQPQHF. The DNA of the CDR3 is TGTGCCAGCAGCCGGGAGGGAGGACAGCCCCAGCATTTT.